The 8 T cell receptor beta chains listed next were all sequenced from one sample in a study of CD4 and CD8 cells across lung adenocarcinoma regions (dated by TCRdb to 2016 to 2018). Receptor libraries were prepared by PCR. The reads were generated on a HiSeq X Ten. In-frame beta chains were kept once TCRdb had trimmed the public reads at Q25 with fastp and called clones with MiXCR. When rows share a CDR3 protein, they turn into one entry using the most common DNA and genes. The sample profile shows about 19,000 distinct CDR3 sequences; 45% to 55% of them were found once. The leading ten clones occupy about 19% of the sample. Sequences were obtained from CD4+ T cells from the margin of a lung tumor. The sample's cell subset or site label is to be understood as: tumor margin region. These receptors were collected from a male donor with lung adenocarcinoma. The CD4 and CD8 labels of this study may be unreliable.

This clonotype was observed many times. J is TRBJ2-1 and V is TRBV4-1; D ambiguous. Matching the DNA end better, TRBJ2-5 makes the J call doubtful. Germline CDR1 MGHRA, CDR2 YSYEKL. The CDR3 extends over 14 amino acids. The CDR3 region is CASSQDPNQETQYF. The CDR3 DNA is TGCGCCAGCAGCCAAGATCCTAACCAAGAGACCCAGTACTTC.

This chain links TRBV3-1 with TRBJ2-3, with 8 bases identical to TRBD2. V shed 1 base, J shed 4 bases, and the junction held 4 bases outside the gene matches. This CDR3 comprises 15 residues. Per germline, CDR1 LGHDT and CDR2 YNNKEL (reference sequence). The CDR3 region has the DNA TGTGCCAGCAGCCAAGCGGGAGGGCCAGCAGATACGCAGTATTTT. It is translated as CASSQAGGPADTQYF.

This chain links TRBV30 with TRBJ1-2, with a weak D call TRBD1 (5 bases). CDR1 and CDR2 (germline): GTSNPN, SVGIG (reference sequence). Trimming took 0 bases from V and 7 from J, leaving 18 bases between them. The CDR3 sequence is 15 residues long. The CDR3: CAWSVPVIGALGYTF. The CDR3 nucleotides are TGTGCCTGGAGTGTACCCGTGATAGGGGCTCTTGGCTACACCTTC.

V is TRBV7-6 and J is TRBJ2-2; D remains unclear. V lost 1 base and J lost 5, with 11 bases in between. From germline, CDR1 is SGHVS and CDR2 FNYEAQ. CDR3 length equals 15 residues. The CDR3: CASSLDLLVTGELFF. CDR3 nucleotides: TGTGCCAGCAGCTTAGATCTCCTAGTGACCGGGGAGCTGTTTTTT.

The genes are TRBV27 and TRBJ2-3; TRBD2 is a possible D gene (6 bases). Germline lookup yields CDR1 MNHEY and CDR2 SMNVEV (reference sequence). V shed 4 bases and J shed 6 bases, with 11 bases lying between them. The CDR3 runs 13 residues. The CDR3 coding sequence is TGTGCCAGCAGTTCAGGGAGGCTGGATACGCAGTATTTT. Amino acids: CASSSGRLDTQYF.

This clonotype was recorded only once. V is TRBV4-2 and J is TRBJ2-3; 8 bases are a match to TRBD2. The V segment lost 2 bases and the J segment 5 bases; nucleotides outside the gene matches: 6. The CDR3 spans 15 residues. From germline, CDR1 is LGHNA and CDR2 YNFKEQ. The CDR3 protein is CASSQRASGGDTQYF. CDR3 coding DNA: TGTGCCAGCAGCCAAAGGGCCAGCGGGGGAGATACGCAGTATTTT.

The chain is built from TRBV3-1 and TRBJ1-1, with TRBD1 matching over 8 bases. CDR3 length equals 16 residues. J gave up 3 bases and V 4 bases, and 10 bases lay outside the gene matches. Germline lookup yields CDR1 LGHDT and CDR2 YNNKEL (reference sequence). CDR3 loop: CASSLQGARLDTEAFF. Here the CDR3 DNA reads TGTGCCAGCAGCCTTCAGGGGGCGAGATTGGACACTGAAGCTTTCTTT. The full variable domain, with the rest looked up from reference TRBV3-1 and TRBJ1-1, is DTAVSQTPKYLVTQMGNDKSIKCEQNLGHDTMYWYKQDSKKFLKIMFSYNNKELIINETVPNRFSPKSPDKAHLNLHINSLELGDSAVYFCASSLQGARLDTEAFFGQGTRLTVV.

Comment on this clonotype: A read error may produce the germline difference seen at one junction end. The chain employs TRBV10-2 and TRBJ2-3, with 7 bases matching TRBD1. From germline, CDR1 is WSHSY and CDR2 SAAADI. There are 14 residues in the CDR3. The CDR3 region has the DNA TGCGCCAGCAGGGGGGTGTCAGGGACAGATACGCAGTATTTC. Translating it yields CASRGVSGTDTQYF.